This T cell receptor (beta chain) is from a study of vaccination effects on CD4 cells after COVID-19. Produced via immunoSEQ multiplex PCR; TCRdb's table is partial and in-frame only. The sample consists of 66,000 or so clones, around 85% of them appearing once. Upon completion of approximately ten days in culture, CD4+ T cells were isolated. All study participants received two doses of BNT162b2 or mRNA-1273 vaccine. Vaccinees lacked prior SARS-CoV-2 infection and tested negative for nucleocapsid antibodies. Comments on this clone: Its target is unknown.

Germline CDR1 and CDR2: SNHLY and FYNNEI. The CDR3 runs to 13 residues. The genes are TRBV2 and TRBJ2-6; D ambiguous. This receptor was obtained from a human donor who received a COVID-19 vaccine. Sequenced material: CD4+ T cells from PBMCs cultured without peptide, taken after COVID-19 vaccination. The CDR3: CTTSASGANVLTF. In nucleotides, the CDR3 is TGTACCACGTCAGCATCTGGGGCCAACGTCCTGACTTTC.